The next 4 T cell receptor beta chains were all read from a single sample in a study of early T cells in non-severe SARS-CoV-2 infection (dated by TCRdb to the early 2020s). Libraries were made using 5' RACE. The sequencer was a NextSeq 500. TCRdb reanalyzed the raw reads on its own, using fastp at Q25 for trimming and MiXCR for clone calling, and kept in-frame beta chains. Every CDR3 protein is listed once, alongside the most common genes and DNA of its rows. Counted in this sample were approximately 58,000 distinct CDR3 sequences; roughly 11% of them appeared once. Roughly 10% of the sample comes from the top ten. Sequenced: whole blood. The origin of the receptors is an adult who was a healthcare worker with PCR-confirmed SARS-CoV-2 infection or an uninfected control (not recorded which).

This clonotype came up a few times. The CDR3 DNA reads TGCAGTGCTGAATGGACAGGGAGATACAATGAGCAGTTCTTC. Translated, it gives CSAEWTGRYNEQFF. The J gene is TRBJ2-1, the V gene TRBV20-1, with 8 bases aligning to TRBD1. The trim removed 5 bases at V and 4 bases at J, leaving 7 bases unmatched. The V gene's germline CDR1 is DFQATT and CDR2 SNEGSKA (reference sequence). The CDR3 sequence is 14 residues long.

Only a few counts were recorded for this clonotype. The chain has TRBV19 and TRBJ2-1; 11 bases map to TRBD2. The V segment lost 5 bases and the J segment 5 bases; nucleotides outside the gene matches: 5. The CDR3 contains 15 residues. Germline CDR1 reads LNHDA; CDR2 reads SQIVND (reference sequence). This chain's CDR3 is CASSVTSGNHNEQFF. CDR3 bases: TGTGCCAGTAGTGTGACTAGCGGGAACCACAATGAGCAGTTCTTC.

This sequence joins TRBV5-5 and TRBJ2-5; D remains ambiguous. Trimming stripped 2 bases from V and 3 bases from J, with 5 bases between. The CDR3 sequence is 12 residues long. In germline, CDR1 is SGHKS, CDR2 YYEKEE (reference sequence). CDR3 residues: CASSFVEETQYF. CDR3 DNA: TGTGCCAGCAGCTTTGTGGAAGAGACCCAGTACTTC.

In this sample, this clonotype turned up many times. The V call is TRBV6-5, the J call TRBJ2-3, with D uncertain. The germline CDR1 and CDR2 sequences are MNHEY and SVGAGI. CDR3 length: 13 amino acids. V dropped 6 bases and J dropped 6 bases, with 13 bases sitting between them. The CDR3 nucleotides read TGTGCCAGCAGGCCGTACAAGACGGATACGCAGTATTTT. Translation: CASRPYKTDTQYF.